These T cell receptor beta chains were read from a single sample in a study of blood T cells in healthy people across ages. TCRdb reprocessed the 5' RACE reads with MiXCR, giving one entry per CDR3 protein. This sample yields about 680,000 distinct CDR3 sequences, of which around 45% are seen a single time; around 32% belongs to the top ten. Source material: blood. All receptors come from a woman aged 60-70 years in good health. The CDR3 runs from the conserved cysteine through the conserved F or W. D genes are given only for firm matches. Size tells how often a clone was seen (once, few, many) or the class of an expanded clone, and some rows leave it out.

J gene: TRBJ2-5
D gene: -
V gene: TRBV28
clone size: -
CDR3 DNA: TGTGCCAGCAGTTCCAGGTTTTCGGAGACCCAGTACTTC
CDR3 protein: CASSSRFSETQYF

J gene: TRBJ1-2
D gene: -
V gene: TRBV18
clone size: -
CDR3 DNA: TGTGCCAGCTCACCGGAGTCACAAAACTATGGCTACACCTTC
CDR3 protein: CASSPESQNYGYTF

J gene: TRBJ2-7
D gene: -
V gene: TRBV6-5
clone size: many
CDR3 DNA: TGTGCCAGCAACGAGCCGGACGGCTACGAGCAGTACTTC
CDR3 protein: CASNEPDGYEQYF

J gene: TRBJ2-1
D gene: -
V gene: TRBV6-2/TRBV6-3
clone size: -
CDR3 DNA: TGTGCCGGAGGACTGCTCACCCATGAGCAGTTCTTC
CDR3 protein: CAGGLLTHEQFF

J gene: TRBJ2-7
D gene: TRBD2
V gene: TRBV5-1
clone size: once
CDR3 DNA: TGCGCCAGCAGCGTCCTGACTAGCGTAGACGAGCAGTACTTC
CDR3 protein: CASSVLTSVDEQYF

J gene: TRBJ2-5
D gene: -
V gene: TRBV3-1
clone size: -
CDR3 DNA: TGTGCCAGCAGCCACGTAGGAAGGTCTAGCGACACCCAAGAGACCCAGTACTTC
CDR3 protein: CASSHVGRSSDTQETQYF

J gene: TRBJ1-4
D gene: -
V gene: TRBV7-9
clone size: few
CDR3 DNA: TGTGCCAGCAGCTTGGAGACAGGTTGGGAAAAACTGTTTTTT
CDR3 protein: CASSLETGWEKLFF

J gene: TRBJ1-2
D gene: -
V gene: TRBV27
clone size: -
CDR3 DNA: TGTGCCAGCAGTTCGAGGACAGAAGCTAACTATGGCTACACCTTC
CDR3 protein: CASSSRTEANYGYTF

J gene: TRBJ1-2
D gene: TRBD1
V gene: TRBV18
clone size: -
CDR3 DNA: TGTGCCAGCTCTCCCACAGGGGGCGACTATGGCTACACCTTC
CDR3 protein: CASSPTGGDYGYTF

J gene: TRBJ2-6
D gene: TRBD1
V gene: TRBV28
clone size: -
CDR3 DNA: TGTGCCAGCAGTTCGCCGGGACAGCCCTCTGGGGCCAACGTCCTGACTTTC
CDR3 protein: CASSSPGQPSGANVLTF

J gene: TRBJ2-1
D gene: -
V gene: TRBV5-1
clone size: -
CDR3 DNA: TGCGCCAGCAGCTTGCGGGCTAGCTACAATGAGCAGTTCTTC
CDR3 protein: CASSLRASYNEQFF

J gene: TRBJ2-1
D gene: -
V gene: TRBV20-1
clone size: -
CDR3 DNA: TGCAGTGCTAAGAAAACGGCGTCCTACAATGAGCAGTTCTTC
CDR3 protein: CSAKKTASYNEQFF

J gene: TRBJ1-3
D gene: -
V gene: TRBV5-1
clone size: -
CDR3 DNA: TGCGCCAGCAGACCTGACAGCCGAAACACCATATATTTT
CDR3 protein: CASRPDSRNTIYF

J gene: TRBJ2-4
D gene: -
V gene: TRBV5-5
clone size: -
CDR3 DNA: TGTGCCAGTAGCCCTCCTGCGGTAGCCAAAAACATTCAGTACTTC
CDR3 protein: CASSPPAVAKNIQYF

J gene: TRBJ2-7
D gene: -
V gene: TRBV6-5
clone size: -
CDR3 DNA: TGTGCCAGCAGTTATATAGGGGCTCGCGGAAACGAGCAGTACTTC
CDR3 protein: CASSYIGARGNEQYF

J gene: TRBJ2-3
D gene: TRBD2
V gene: TRBV12-3/TRBV12-4
clone size: few
CDR3 DNA: TGTGCCAGCAGCCACTTTAAGCCCGGGAGGAGCACAGATACGCAGTATTTT
CDR3 protein: CASSHFKPGRSTDTQYF

J gene: TRBJ2-7
D gene: -
V gene: TRBV15
clone size: few
CDR3 DNA: TGTGCCACCAGCGGTGCCCCCGAGACTACCTACGAGCAGTACTTC
CDR3 protein: CATSGAPETTYEQYF

J gene: TRBJ1-4
D gene: TRBD1
V gene: TRBV20-1
clone size: few
CDR3 DNA: TGCAGTGCTAAACAGGGGCCCTCTAATGAAAAACTGTTTTTT
CDR3 protein: CSAKQGPSNEKLFF

J gene: TRBJ1-4
D gene: TRBD1
V gene: TRBV18
clone size: -
CDR3 DNA: TGTGCCAGCTCACTACTGACAGGGATCAATGAAAAACTGTTTTTT
CDR3 protein: CASSLLTGINEKLFF

J gene: TRBJ2-7
D gene: TRBD1
V gene: TRBV7-9
clone size: -
CDR3 DNA: TGTGCCAGCAGCTTTTCGGACAGGGGTACCTACGAGCAGTACTTC
CDR3 protein: CASSFSDRGTYEQYF

J gene: TRBJ2-5
D gene: TRBD1
V gene: TRBV28
clone size: -
CDR3 DNA: TGTGCCAGCAGAGGCCTAACAGGGGGTGCAGAGACCCAGTACTTC
CDR3 protein: CASRGLTGGAETQYF

J gene: TRBJ2-1
D gene: -
V gene: TRBV4-1
clone size: -
CDR3 DNA: TGCGCCAGCAGCATTGGACACATCTACAATGAGCAGTTCTTC
CDR3 protein: CASSIGHIYNEQFF

J gene: TRBJ2-6
D gene: TRBD1
V gene: TRBV20-1
clone size: -
CDR3 DNA: TGCAGTGCTAGGGACAGGGTAGGGATCTCTGGGGCCAACGTCCTGACTTTC
CDR3 protein: CSARDRVGISGANVLTF

J gene: TRBJ2-5
D gene: -
V gene: TRBV7-8
clone size: -
CDR3 DNA: TGTGCCAGCAGCATAAGGGGTTCCCAAGAGACCCAGTACTTC
CDR3 protein: CASSIRGSQETQYF

J gene: TRBJ1-5
D gene: TRBD1
V gene: TRBV20-1
clone size: -
CDR3 DNA: TGCAGTGCTGTAAGGGGGCAAGGTCAGCCCCAGCATTTT
CDR3 protein: CSAVRGQGQPQHF

J gene: TRBJ2-3
D gene: -
V gene: TRBV20-1
clone size: once
CDR3 DNA: TGCAGTACCGAAAGGGGGGAGTTGACAGATACGCAGTATTTT
CDR3 protein: CSTERGELTDTQYF

J gene: TRBJ2-7
D gene: TRBD1
V gene: TRBV29-1
clone size: few
CDR3 DNA: TGCAGCGTCGCTGGGCAGGGGGCTTCCTACGAGCAGTACTTC
CDR3 protein: CSVAGQGASYEQYF

J gene: TRBJ2-3
D gene: -
V gene: TRBV2
clone size: once
CDR3 DNA: TGTGCCAGCATGGAGGGACGGCGGACCTCAGATACGCAGTATTTT
CDR3 protein: CASMEGRRTSDTQYF

J gene: TRBJ1-2
D gene: -
V gene: TRBV4-3
clone size: -
CDR3 DNA: TGCGCCAGCAGCCAGGACGAAGGGGCCACCTATGGCTACACCTTC
CDR3 protein: CASSQDEGATYGYTF

J gene: TRBJ2-1
D gene: -
V gene: TRBV20-1
clone size: -
CDR3 DNA: TGCAGTGCTAAGATACCCGGGGGAAATTTCAATGAGCAGTTCTTC
CDR3 protein: CSAKIPGGNFNEQFF

J gene: TRBJ2-5
D gene: -
V gene: TRBV27
clone size: -
CDR3 DNA: TGTGCCAGCAGTTGGGCGGGACTCCAATCCTACAATGAGCAGTACTTC
CDR3 protein: CASSWAGLQSYNEQYF

J gene: TRBJ2-7
D gene: TRBD2
V gene: TRBV20-1
clone size: few
CDR3 DNA: TGCAGTGCTAGAACTAGCGTCGGCTACGAGCAGTACTTC
CDR3 protein: CSARTSVGYEQYF

J gene: TRBJ2-1
D gene: -
V gene: TRBV7-8
clone size: -
CDR3 DNA: TGTGCCGGCAGCTTTTCGCAGCGGGACACGAATGAGCAGTTCTTC
CDR3 protein: CAGSFSQRDTNEQFF

J gene: TRBJ2-3
D gene: TRBD1
V gene: TRBV4-2
clone size: -
CDR3 DNA: TGTGCCAGCAGCCAAGAACCCAGGGGGCGAGATACGCAGTATTTT
CDR3 protein: CASSQEPRGRDTQYF

J gene: TRBJ2-1
D gene: -
V gene: TRBV10-3
clone size: -
CDR3 DNA: TGTGCCATCACTAGTGGGCGCTCCTACAATGAGCAGTTCTTC
CDR3 protein: CAITSGRSYNEQFF

J gene: TRBJ2-6
D gene: TRBD1
V gene: TRBV5-1
clone size: -
CDR3 DNA: TGCGCCAGCAGCGCTAAGGGGACAGGAGACTCTGGGGCCAACGTCCTGACTTTC
CDR3 protein: CASSAKGTGDSGANVLTF

J gene: TRBJ2-5
D gene: -
V gene: TRBV20-1
clone size: few
CDR3 DNA: TGCAGTGCTAGAGAACAAAAGGGGTGGGAGACCCAGTACTTC
CDR3 protein: CSAREQKGWETQYF

J gene: TRBJ2-7
D gene: -
V gene: TRBV20-1
clone size: -
CDR3 DNA: TGCAGTGCTAGTCGGGGGTTCGAGGACGAGCAGTACTTC
CDR3 protein: CSASRGFEDEQYF

J gene: TRBJ1-5
D gene: -
V gene: TRBV3-1
clone size: -
CDR3 DNA: TGTGCCAGCAGCCAAGTATCATACAGTCAGCCCCAGCATTTT
CDR3 protein: CASSQVSYSQPQHF

J gene: TRBJ2-7
D gene: TRBD1
V gene: TRBV28
clone size: -
CDR3 DNA: TGTGCCAGCAAGGGGGCGCGCTACGAGCAGTACTTC
CDR3 protein: CASKGARYEQYF

J gene: TRBJ2-3
D gene: -
V gene: TRBV2
clone size: -
CDR3 DNA: TGTGCCAGCATAAGACTGGACTCGGTGGTCGATACGCAGTATTTT
CDR3 protein: CASIRLDSVVDTQYF

J gene: TRBJ2-2
D gene: TRBD2
V gene: TRBV20-1
clone size: -
CDR3 DNA: TGCAGTGCTAGAAAAACTAGCGAGAGCTTTACCGGGGAGCTGTTTTTT
CDR3 protein: CSARKTSESFTGELFF

J gene: TRBJ2-1
D gene: TRBD2
V gene: TRBV5-6
clone size: once
CDR3 DNA: TGTGCCAGCAGTTATAGCGGGAAGAGCTCCTACAATGAGCAGTTCTTC
CDR3 protein: CASSYSGKSSYNEQFF

J gene: TRBJ1-5
D gene: -
V gene: TRBV20-1
clone size: -
CDR3 DNA: TGCAGTGCTAGAGATTCGGGCAGCGATCAGCCCCAGCATTTT
CDR3 protein: CSARDSGSDQPQHF

J gene: TRBJ2-3
D gene: -
V gene: TRBV7-2
clone size: -
CDR3 DNA: TGTGCCAGCAGCTTTAGGGCGGGTGACACAGATACGCAGTATTTT
CDR3 protein: CASSFRAGDTDTQYF

J gene: TRBJ2-7
D gene: TRBD2
V gene: TRBV28
clone size: many
CDR3 DNA: TGTGCCAGCAGTTTATTCGGGGGGGACTACGAGCAGTACTTC
CDR3 protein: CASSLFGGDYEQYF

J gene: TRBJ2-3
D gene: -
V gene: TRBV7-9
clone size: few
CDR3 DNA: TGTGCCAGCAGCTTGACAGGATACACAGATACGCAGTATTTT
CDR3 protein: CASSLTGYTDTQYF

J gene: TRBJ1-2
D gene: -
V gene: TRBV12-3/TRBV12-4
clone size: many
CDR3 DNA: TGTGCCAGCAGTTTCGAGCGGATCTATGGCTACACCTTC
CDR3 protein: CASSFERIYGYTF

J gene: TRBJ2-7
D gene: TRBD1
V gene: TRBV7-2
clone size: -
CDR3 DNA: TGTGCCAGCAGTACTACGGGACAGAAGTCCTGCGAGCAGTACTTC
CDR3 protein: CASSTTGQKSCEQYF

J gene: TRBJ2-5
D gene: TRBD1
V gene: TRBV12-3/TRBV12-4
clone size: -
CDR3 DNA: TGTGCCAGCGCCGTACAGGGGAAAGAGACCCAGTACTTC
CDR3 protein: CASAVQGKETQYF

J gene: TRBJ2-1
D gene: TRBD2
V gene: TRBV7-9
clone size: few
CDR3 DNA: TGTGCCAGCAGGCGGGGACTATCAATCTATGAGCAGTTCTTC
CDR3 protein: CASRRGLSIYEQFF

J gene: TRBJ2-7
D gene: -
V gene: TRBV20-1
clone size: -
CDR3 DNA: TGCAGTGCTCTTGGGAGTCGCGGTACCGCCTACGAGCAGTACTTC
CDR3 protein: CSALGSRGTAYEQYF

J gene: TRBJ2-1
D gene: TRBD2
V gene: TRBV3-1
clone size: once
CDR3 DNA: TGTGCCAGCAGCCTGTCAAGGGCTGGCGGGACTAGCGGGAGGATAGACAATGAGCAGTTCTTC
CDR3 protein: CASSLSRAGGTSGRIDNEQFF

J gene: TRBJ1-2
D gene: -
V gene: TRBV18
clone size: -
CDR3 DNA: TGTGCCAGCTCACCACAGCTCTCAGACTATGGCTACACCTTC
CDR3 protein: CASSPQLSDYGYTF

J gene: TRBJ2-1
D gene: TRBD1
V gene: TRBV7-9
clone size: -
CDR3 DNA: TGTGCCAGCAGCTCCGCCCGGGACAGGGACTACAATGAGCAGTTCTTC
CDR3 protein: CASSSARDRDYNEQFF

J gene: TRBJ2-5
D gene: -
V gene: TRBV20-1
clone size: few
CDR3 DNA: TGCAGTGCCCTTTGGCCCTCCCAAGAGACCCAGTACTTC
CDR3 protein: CSALWPSQETQYF